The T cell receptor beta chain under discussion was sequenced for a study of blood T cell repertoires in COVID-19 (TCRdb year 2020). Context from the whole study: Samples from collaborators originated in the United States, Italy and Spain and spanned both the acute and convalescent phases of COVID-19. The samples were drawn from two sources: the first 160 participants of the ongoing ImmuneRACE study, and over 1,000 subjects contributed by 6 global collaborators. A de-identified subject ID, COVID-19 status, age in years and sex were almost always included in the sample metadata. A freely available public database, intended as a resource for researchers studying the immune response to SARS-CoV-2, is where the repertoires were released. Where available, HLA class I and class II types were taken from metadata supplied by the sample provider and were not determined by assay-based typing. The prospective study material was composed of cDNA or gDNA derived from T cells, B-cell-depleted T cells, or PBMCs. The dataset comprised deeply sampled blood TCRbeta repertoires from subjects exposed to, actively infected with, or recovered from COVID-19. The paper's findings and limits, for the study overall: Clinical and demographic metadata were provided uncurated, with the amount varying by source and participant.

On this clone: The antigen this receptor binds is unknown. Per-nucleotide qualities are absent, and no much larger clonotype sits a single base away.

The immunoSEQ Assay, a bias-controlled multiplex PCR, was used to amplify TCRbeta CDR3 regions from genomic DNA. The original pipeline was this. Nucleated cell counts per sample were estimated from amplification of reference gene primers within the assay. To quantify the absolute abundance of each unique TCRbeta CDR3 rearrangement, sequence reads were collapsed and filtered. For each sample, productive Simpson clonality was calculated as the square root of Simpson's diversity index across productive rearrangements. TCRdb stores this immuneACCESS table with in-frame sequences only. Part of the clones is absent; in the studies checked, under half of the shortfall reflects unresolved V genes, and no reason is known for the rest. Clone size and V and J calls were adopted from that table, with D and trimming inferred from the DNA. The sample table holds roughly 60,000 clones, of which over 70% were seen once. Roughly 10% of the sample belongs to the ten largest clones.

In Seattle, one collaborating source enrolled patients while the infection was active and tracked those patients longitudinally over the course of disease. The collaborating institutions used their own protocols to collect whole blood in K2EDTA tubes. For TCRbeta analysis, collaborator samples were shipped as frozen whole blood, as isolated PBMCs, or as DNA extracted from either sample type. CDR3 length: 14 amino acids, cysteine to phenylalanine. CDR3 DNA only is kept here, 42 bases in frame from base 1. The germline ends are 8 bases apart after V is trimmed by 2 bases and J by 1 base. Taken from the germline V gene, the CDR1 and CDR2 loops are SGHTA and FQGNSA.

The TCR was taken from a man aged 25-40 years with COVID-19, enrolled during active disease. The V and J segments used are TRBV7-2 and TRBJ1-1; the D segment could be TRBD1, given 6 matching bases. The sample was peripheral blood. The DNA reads TGTGCCAGCAGCTTAAGGACAGAGAACACTGAAGCTTTCTTT. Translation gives CASSLRTENTEAFF.